The 31 T cell receptor beta chains below were found in one sample sequenced in a study of somatic mutations in cytotoxic T cells in rheumatoid arthritis. The method was immunoSEQ multiplex PCR; TCRdb's version includes in-frame clones alone and lacks a portion of them. The table shows some 16,000 clones, with around 80% occurring only once. The sample was CD8+ T cells sorted from blood. All receptors come from an adult with rheumatoid arthritis.

The chain couples TRBV19 to TRBJ2-6, with D unclear. The CDR3 spans 15 residues. The germline V gene has CDR1 LNHDA and CDR2 SQIVND (reference sequence). The germline V and J ends were trimmed by 6 bases and 0 bases, with 9 bases remaining between them. The CDR3 DNA reads as TGTGCCAGTAGCCCCACGATCTCTGGGGCCAACGTCCTGACTTTC. Amino acids: CASSPTISGANVLTF. Using reference TRBV19 and TRBJ2-6 for the parts outside the CDR3, the full variable domain is DGGITQSPKYLFRKEGQNVTLSCEQNLNHDAMYWYRQDPGQGLRLIYYSQIVNDFQKGDIAEGYSVSREKKESFPLTVTSAQKNPTAFYLCASSPTISGANVLTFGAGSRLTVL.

The chain couples TRBV10-3 to TRBJ2-7; D gene uncertain. Between the trimmed V and J ends, which lost 6 bases and 1 base, there was a span of 7 bases. From germline, CDR1 is ENHRY and CDR2 SYGVKD. The CDR3 is made up of 12 amino acids. In nucleotides, the CDR3 is TGTGCCATCAGGGAAGGATCCTACGAGCAGTACTTC. Its translation is CAIREGSYEQYF.

V usage is TRBV7-6 and J usage is TRBJ2-2, with D possibly being TRBD1 (6 bases). CDR1 SGHVS and CDR2 FNYEAQ come from the germline V gene. The V end was cut by 5 bases, the J end by 2 bases, with 15 bases between. The CDR3 is 16 residues long. CDR3 in DNA: TGTGCCAGCAGCCAAGAGGGGGTAACCAACACCGGGGAGCTGTTTTTT. Its translation is CASSQEGVTNTGELFF.

J is TRBJ2-3 and V is TRBV6-5; D gene unclear. The CDR3 contains 14 residues. Trimming stripped 7 bases from V and 4 bases from J, with 15 bases between. The V gene's germline CDR1 is MNHEY and CDR2 SVGAGI. The CDR3 nucleotides are TGTGCCAGCAACCGCTATATGGAAGCAGATACGCAGTATTTT. Translated, it gives CASNRYMEADTQYF.

The chain is built from TRBV7-8 and TRBJ1-5, with a weak D call TRBD1 (5 bases). This CDR3 contains 14 residues. Germline V gene sequence: CDR1 SGHVS, CDR2 FQNEAQ. Trimming left V 1 base short and J 5 bases short, with 9 bases between. The CDR3 loop reads CASSLGGGDQPQHF. CDR3 nucleotides: TGTGCCAGCAGCTTAGGCGGGGGTGATCAGCCCCAGCATTTT.

In this sample, this clone turned up a few times. The J gene is TRBJ2-7, the V gene TRBV9, with TRBD2 matching over 11 bases. J gave up 6 bases and V 3 bases, and 5 bases lay outside the gene matches. CDR3 length: 14 amino acids. CDR1 and CDR2 from the germline V gene are SGDLS and YYNGEE. The CDR3 sequence is CASSAHTSGGEQYF. In nucleotides, the CDR3 is TGTGCCAGCAGCGCCCATACTAGCGGGGGCGAGCAGTACTTC. Full variable domain (missing parts from reference TRBV9 and TRBJ2-7): DSGVTQTPKHLITATGQRVTLRCSPRSGDLSVYWYQQSLDQGLQFLIQYYNGEERAKGNILERFSAQQFPDLHSELNLSSLELGDSALYFCASSAHTSGGEQYFGPGTRLTVT.

This clone was picked up one time. The rearrangement links TRBV25-1 to TRBJ1-2; D gene uncertain. CDR3 length: 13 amino acids. The germline CDR1 and CDR2 sequences are MGHDK and SYGVNS. Trimming left V 1 base short and J 6 bases short, with 9 bases between. The CDR3 DNA sequence: TGTGCCAGCAGTGAATCTACCAGACATGGCTACACCTTC. Its translation is CASSESTRHGYTF.

The chain is built from TRBV27 and TRBJ2-7; the D is unclear. Per germline, CDR1 MNHEY and CDR2 SMNVEV (reference sequence). This CDR3 region has 11 residues. The V end was cut by 7 bases, the J end by 3 bases, with 7 bases between. The CDR3 nucleotides read TGTGCCAGCACCAACAGCTACGAGCAGTACTTC. Its protein is CASTNSYEQYF.

The chain couples TRBV7-6 to TRBJ1-4; 9 nucleotides line up with TRBD1. V lost 5 bases and J lost 3; bases outside the gene matches: 4. Germline lookup yields CDR1 SGHVS and CDR2 FNYEAQ. The CDR3 covers 15 residues. The CDR3 here is CASSPGDRANEKLFF. In DNA form, the CDR3 reads TGTGCCAGCAGCCCCGGGGACAGGGCTAATGAAAAACTGTTTTTT.

The genes are TRBV30 and TRBJ2-7; a possible D gene is TRBD1 (5 bases). Trimming took 2 bases from V and 6 from J, leaving 11 bases between them. Looked up from germline, CDR1 is GTSNPN and CDR2 is SVGIG (reference sequence). This CDR3 has 12 residues. CDR3 region: CAWSPTVAEQYF. The CDR3 DNA sequence: TGTGCCTGGAGTCCGACAGTTGCCGAGCAGTACTTC.

V and J are TRBV5-1 and TRBJ2-7, with D possibly matching TRBD2 (6 bases). The CDR3 has 14 amino acids. Germline CDR1 reads SGHRS; CDR2 reads YFSETQ. Between the trimmed V and J ends, which lost 2 bases and 3 bases, there was a span of 12 bases. The CDR3 DNA reads as TGCGCCAGCAGCTTCGAAGCGGACTACTACGAGCAGTACTTC. Encoded protein: CASSFEADYYEQYF.

This clone came up a few times. The chain recombines TRBV2 with TRBJ2-5, with D perhaps given as TRBD1 or TRBD2 (5 bases each). Germline assignment: CDR1 SNHLY and CDR2 FYNNEI. The length of the CDR3 is 13 residues. Deletions cut 9 bases from V and 5 bases from J, with 16 bases between. CDR3 in amino acids: CASRPGPVETQYF. In DNA, the CDR3 is TGTGCCAGTCGGCCGGGGCCGGTGGAGACCCAGTACTTC.

This chain uses TRBV5-5 with TRBJ1-1; D not resolved. The CDR3 is 16 amino acids. Germline lookup yields CDR1 SGHKS and CDR2 YYEKEE (reference sequence). Trimming took off 0 bases at V and 5 bases at J, with 17 bases between the two ends. The DNA for the CDR3 is TGTGCCAGCAGCTTGGATTTCGCCTCCGGTGGGACTGAAGCTTTCTTT. Translated: CASSLDFASGGTEAFF.

The chain joins TRBV27 to TRBJ1-2, with a weak D call TRBD1 (5 bases). The CDR3 contains 16 residues. V was shortened by 0 bases and J by 6 bases, with 17 bases between the two germline ends. Looked up from germline, CDR1 is MNHEY and CDR2 is SMNVEV (reference sequence). The CDR3 coding sequence is TGTGCCAGCAGTTTATCCGGGACGGCGGTTATTGATGGCTACACCTTC. It encodes CASSLSGTAVIDGYTF.

The V call is TRBV15, the J call TRBJ2-1, with 7 nucleotides matching TRBD2. The CDR3 has 12 amino acids. Germline CDR1 and CDR2: LNHNV and YYDKDF (reference sequence). With 5 bases clipped from V and 8 bases from J, the junction kept 3 bases outside the gene matches. The CDR3 DNA reads TGTGCCACCAGCCCCGGGGGGTATGAGCAGTTCTTC. Translating it yields CATSPGGYEQFF. Full variable domain (rest looked up from reference TRBV15 and TRBJ2-1): DAMVIQNPRYQVTQFGKPVTLSCSQTLNHNVMYWYQQKSSQAPKLLFHYYDKDFNNEADTPDNFQSRRPNTSFCFLDIRSPGLGDTAMYLCATSPGGYEQFFGPGTRLTVL.

This chain connects TRBV4-1 to TRBJ2-3; D gene ambiguous. The V gene lost 2 bases and the J gene lost 5 bases, with 2 bases spanning the gap. The CDR3 is made up of 11 amino acids. The germline V gene encodes CDR1 MGHRA and CDR2 YSYEKL. The CDR3 reads CASSQKDTQYF. CDR3 DNA sequence: TGCGCCAGCAGCCAAAAAGATACGCAGTATTTT.

The chain has TRBV6-4 and TRBJ1-1, with D perhaps TRBD1 (5 bases). The CDR3 sequence is 12 residues long. The germline CDR1 and CDR2 sequences are MRHNA and SNTAGT. V was clipped by 2 bases and J by 5 bases, with 6 bases between them. The CDR3 protein is CASSDGGTEAFF. The CDR3 region has the DNA TGTGCCAGCAGTGACGGGGGTACTGAAGCTTTCTTT.

The chain recombines TRBV6-1 with TRBJ2-5; a weak D match, TRBD2 (6 bases). CDR1 MNHNS and CDR2 SASEGT come from the germline V gene. The V and J ends lost 4 bases and 3 bases respectively, with 12 bases between them. The CDR3 has 14 amino acids. CDR3 residues: CASSVPGGEETQYF. CDR3 coding DNA: TGTGCCAGCAGTGTTCCCGGGGGAGAAGAGACCCAGTACTTC.

This chain links TRBV6-1 with TRBJ2-1; the D is unclear. Trimming stripped 6 bases from V and 9 bases from J, with 6 bases between. The CDR3 is 10 amino acids. Germline lookup yields CDR1 MNHNS and CDR2 SASEGT. CDR3 residues: CASRYLEQFF. The CDR3 DNA is TGTGCCAGCAGATACCTTGAGCAGTTCTTC.

This clone was counted a few times. J is TRBJ1-1 and V is TRBV7-9; D possibly corresponds to TRBD1 (6 bases). This CDR3 has 16 amino acids. Per germline, CDR1 SEHNR and CDR2 FQNEAQ (reference sequence). Trimming took off 4 bases at V and 0 bases at J, with 15 bases between the two ends. CDR3 in DNA: TGTGCCAGCAGCTCCAAACAGGGTGACTTGAACACTGAAGCTTTCTTT. Protein: CASSSKQGDLNTEAFF.

This clone was recorded only once. This chain connects TRBV11-2 to TRBJ1-2; D possibly corresponds to TRBD1 (5 bases). V lost 0 bases, J lost 1 base, and 12 bases lay in between. Germline-derived CDR1 and CDR2 are SGHAT and FQNNGV. This CDR3 has 16 residues. In DNA form, the CDR3 reads TGTGCCAGCAGCTTAGATCAGGGCAGGTTTAACTATGGCTACACCTTC. Its translation: CASSLDQGRFNYGYTF.

The chain uses TRBV6-6 and TRBJ2-1; TRBD2 matches at 8 bases. The junction had 17 bases not matched to a gene; V was cut back by 6 bases and J by 10 bases. There are 16 residues in the CDR3. The germline CDR1 and CDR2 sequences are MNHNY and SVGAGI (reference sequence). CDR3 DNA sequence: TGTGCCAGCAGAAGGGGGGGTTTGGCCCGGGGGGGAGAGCAGTTCTTC. This gives the protein CASRRGGLARGGEQFF.

V is TRBV6-5 and J is TRBJ2-3; unclear D gene. The CDR3 runs 11 residues. Trimming pared 7 bases from V and 4 bases from J, leaving 6 bases between. Germline V gene lookup returns CDR1 MNHEY and CDR2 SVGAGI. This chain's CDR3 is CASTDADTQYF. The DNA of the CDR3 is TGTGCCAGCACCGACGCAGATACGCAGTATTTT.

V and J are TRBV9 and TRBJ2-7, with a tentative D call TRBD1 (6 bases). V was trimmed by 4 bases and J by 0 bases, leaving 11 bases between them. Germline V lookup: CDR1 SGDLS, CDR2 YYNGEE. The CDR3 loop spans 14 amino acids. CDR3 in amino acids: CASSLGGSSYEQYF. For the CDR3, the DNA is TGTGCCAGCAGCCTAGGGGGAAGCTCCTACGAGCAGTACTTC.

The J gene is TRBJ2-3, the V gene TRBV27; D is ambiguous. The CDR3 is made up of 15 amino acids. V was trimmed by 3 bases and J by 1 base, leaving 11 bases between them. Germline lookup yields CDR1 MNHEY and CDR2 SMNVEV (reference sequence). In DNA, the CDR3 is TGTGCCAGCAGTTTTGGCCCTCTGGGCACAGATACGCAGTATTTT. Translating gives CASSFGPLGTDTQYF.

This CDR3 is CASSYGQAYEKLFF. CDR3 sequence (DNA): TGTGCCAGCAGTTACGGCCAGGCTTATGAAAAACTGTTTTTT. The chain links TRBV6-6 to TRBJ1-4; D gene unclear. The CDR3 sequence is 14 residues long. Trimming shortened V by 2 bases and J by 6 bases, and 10 bases separated the two germline ends. Germline V gene data show CDR1 as MNHNY and CDR2 as SVGAGI (reference sequence).

The chain has TRBV13 and TRBJ2-7, with 7 bases fitting TRBD1. This CDR3 comprises 14 residues. Germline CDR1 is PRHDT and CDR2 is FYEKMQ (reference sequence). Unmatched junction bases numbered 6, after V lost 5 bases and J lost 2 bases. CDR3 DNA sequence: TGTGCCAGCAGCCCGGGACAGTCACCCTACGAGCAGTACTTC. Its protein product is CASSPGQSPYEQYF.

V gene TRBV6-5 combines with J gene TRBJ1-2; the match to TRBD1 covers 7 bases. The CDR3 length is 14 residues. Germline assignment: CDR1 MNHEY and CDR2 SVGAGI. The V and J ends lost 0 bases and 7 bases, in that order; junction bases with no gene match: 5. The CDR3 sequence is CASSYSQGVGGYTF. In nucleotides, the CDR3 is TGTGCCAGCAGTTACTCTCAGGGGGTCGGTGGCTACACCTTC.

V usage is TRBV4-1 and J usage is TRBJ2-7; D is possibly TRBD2 (6 bases). The CDR3 runs to 15 residues. Germline CDR1 reads MGHRA; CDR2 reads YSYEKL. Trimming removed 1 base from V and 2 bases from J, with 12 bases in between. The CDR3, as DNA: TGCGCCAGCAGCCAAGGTAGCGGCGCCACCTACGAGCAGTACTTC. Protein sequence: CASSQGSGATYEQYF.

The chain joins TRBV27 to TRBJ1-2; D possibly corresponds to TRBD1 (5 bases). Germline CDR1 and CDR2: MNHEY and SMNVEV (reference sequence). Trimming removed 0 bases at V and 2 bases at J, with 7 bases between. This CDR3 has 14 amino acids. The CDR3 region is CASSLSAGNYGYTF. The CDR3 DNA is TGTGCCAGCAGTTTATCAGCAGGGAACTATGGCTACACCTTC.

CDR3 sequence reads: CASRKASSYNEQFF. CDR3 DNA sequence: TGTGCAAGTCGGAAGGCGAGCTCCTACAATGAGCAGTTCTTC. This chain links TRBV12-2 with TRBJ2-1. TRBV12-2 is flagged as a pseudogene. CDR3 length equals 14 residues.